Below are 12 T cell receptor beta chains sequenced from a single sample in a study of patients and donors after allogeneic stem cell transplantation (dated by TCRdb to between 2020 and 2021). The method was RT-PCR. TCRdb lists the instrument as NextSeq 550. The raw public data were reprocessed by TCRdb itself: fastp quality trimming at Q25, MiXCR clonotype calling, in-frame beta chains only. Rows with one shared CDR3 protein collapse into an entry with the most common genes and DNA. The sample records about 89,000 distinct CDR3 sequences, roughly 50% of which are singletons. The ten most abundant clones make up approximately 60% of the sample. Source material: blood, either unsorted or a sorted T cell fraction (not recorded which). These receptors all stem from a human donor who was either an allogeneic HSCT recipient or a stem cell or donor lymphocyte infusion donor (not recorded which). It is not recorded whose cells these are; they may come from a transplant donor.

This chain uses TRBV4-2 with TRBJ1-5; D is uncertain. The germline V and J ends were trimmed by 1 base and 7 bases, with 11 bases remaining between them. The CDR3 has 14 amino acids. Germline V gives CDR1 LGHNA, CDR2 YNFKEQ. CDR3 in amino acids: CASSQAQLRQPQHF. The CDR3 nucleotides read TGTGCCAGCAGCCAAGCGCAGCTACGGCAGCCCCAGCATTTT.

This sequence joins TRBV7-2 and TRBJ1-3; weak D call: TRBD1 (5 bases). CDR1 is SGHTA and CDR2 is FQGNSA in the germline V gene. The CDR3 is 13 residues long. V gave up 5 bases and J gave up 4 bases, with 9 bases separating them. The CDR3 DNA follows: TGTGCCAGCAGCCTGGGACTGGGAAACACCATATATTTT. As protein: CASSLGLGNTIYF.

The chain links TRBV25-1 to TRBJ1-4, with D unclear. The CDR3 is 15 residues long. Germline assignment: CDR1 MGHDK and CDR2 SYGVNS. V lost 5 bases and J lost 7, with 17 bases in between. CDR3 DNA: TGTGCCAGCAGTTCCTTCCTAGGGCGTGGTGAAAAACTGTTTTTT. This sequence encodes CASSSFLGRGEKLFF.

The chain employs TRBV12-3 or TRBV12-4 and TRBJ1-1; a weak D match, TRBD1 (5 bases). V was trimmed by 3 bases and J by 2 bases, leaving 13 bases between them. CDR3 length equals 15 residues. The CDR3 here is CASSLSHTGNTEAFF. In DNA form, the CDR3 reads TGTGCCAGCAGTTTGTCCCATACAGGAAACACTGAAGCTTTCTTT.

This rearrangement joins TRBV5-5 to TRBJ1-4, with D uncertain. Germline V gene data show CDR1 as SGHKS and CDR2 as YYEKEE (reference sequence). V was trimmed by 0 bases and J by 5 bases, leaving 2 bases between them. The length of the CDR3 is 12 residues. In DNA form, the CDR3 reads TGTGCCAGCAGCTTGGACAATGAAAAACTGTTTTTT. Amino acid sequence: CASSLDNEKLFF.

V and J are TRBV5-1 and TRBJ1-2; 7 nucleotides line up with TRBD1. Germline CDR1 reads SGHRS; CDR2 reads YFSETQ. There are 15 residues in the CDR3. V was pared by 0 bases and J by 4 bases, with 6 bases of the junction left unmatched. The CDR3 nucleotides read TGCGCCAGCAGCTTGGAGGACAGGAAGGTCTATGGCTACACCTTC. Translated, it gives CASSLEDRKVYGYTF.

The V and J genes are TRBV15 and TRBJ1-5; possibly TRBD1 for D (6 bases). CDR1 and CDR2 (germline): LNHNV, YYDKDF (reference sequence). The V end was cut by 5 bases, the J end by 2 bases, with 16 bases between. CDR3 length: 16 residues. CDR3 in DNA: TGTGCCACCAGCGGGAGAGGGGGAGTAGGCAATCAGCCCCAGCATTTT. Its translation: CATSGRGGVGNQPQHF.

This clonotype was picked up a small number of times. CDR3 protein: CASSLGESGNTIYF. The DNA of the CDR3 is TGTGCCAGCAGTTTGGGGGAGAGCGGAAACACCATATATTTT. V usage is TRBV28 and J usage is TRBJ1-3; perhaps TRBD1 as D (5 bases). The CDR3 loop spans 14 amino acids. Trimming stripped 3 bases from V and 4 bases from J, with 10 bases between. Germline V gene sequence: CDR1 MDHEN, CDR2 SYDVKM. Full variable domain (missing parts from reference TRBV28 and TRBJ1-3): DVKVTQSSRYLVKRTGEKVFLECVQDMDHENMFWYRQDPGLGLRLIYFSYDVKMKEKGDIPEGYSVSREKKERFSLILESASTNQTSMYLCASSLGESGNTIYFGEGSWLTVV.

This sequence joins TRBV7-2 and TRBJ1-1, with 7 bases aligning to TRBD1. Per germline, CDR1 SGHTA and CDR2 FQGNSA. This CDR3 is 14 amino acids long. Germline trimming cut 4 bases from V and 5 bases from J; bases unmatched to any gene: 7. This CDR3 is CASSSWDSRTEAFF. The CDR3, as DNA: TGTGCCAGCAGCTCCTGGGACAGCAGGACTGAAGCTTTCTTT.

The chain is built from TRBV12-3 or TRBV12-4 and TRBJ1-2; a possible D gene is TRBD1 (5 bases). The CDR3 is 13 amino acids. V was pared by 6 bases and J by 1 base, with 9 bases between. CDR3 DNA sequence: TGTGCCAGCAGGAGAGGGGATAACTATGGCTACACCTTC. Translating gives CASRRGDNYGYTF.

This clonotype has just a few counts. The genes are TRBV12-3 or TRBV12-4 and TRBJ1-2, with 7 bases aligning to TRBD1. The CDR3 is 14 residues long. V lost 4 bases and J lost 0; bases outside the gene matches: 2. The CDR3 DNA follows: TGTGCCAGCAGTTATGGGACAGCTAACTATGGCTACACCTTC. Its protein is CASSYGTANYGYTF.

The chain has TRBV7-2 and TRBJ1-2; D not resolved. Trimming took off 4 bases at V and 0 bases at J, with 12 bases between the two ends. CDR1 is SGHTA, CDR2 FQGNSA, per germline. This CDR3 has 15 amino acids. CDR3 region: CASSSGVRANYGYTF. The CDR3 DNA is TGTGCCAGCAGCTCAGGCGTGCGAGCTAACTATGGCTACACCTTC.